A single sample gave rise to the 21 T cell receptor beta chains below, sequenced in a study of blood T cells in healthy people across ages. Next came a second PCR, run for about 7 to 12 cycles, which used a sample-barcoded 5' primer along with a J-beta primer mix. TCRdb reprocessed the 5' RACE reads with MiXCR, giving one entry per CDR3 protein. There are about 1.1 million distinct CDR3 sequences in the sample; more than 30% occur only once, and over 10% lies in the top ten. Input material: blood. Every receptor here comes from a man between 18 and 29 years old in good health.

The V and J genes are TRBV20-1 and TRBJ1-1, with TRBD1 identical over 7 bases. The ends lost 6 bases at V and 6 bases at J; junction bases unmatched: 4. The CDR3 sequence is 11 residues long. The germline V gene encodes CDR1 DFQATT and CDR2 SNEGSKA (reference sequence). CDR3 sequence: CSATGLSEAFF. In nucleotides, the CDR3 is TGCAGTGCGACAGGGTTGTCTGAAGCTTTCTTT.

V usage is TRBV5-1 and J usage is TRBJ1-2; possibly TRBD1 for D (6 bases). The germline V gene encodes CDR1 SGHRS and CDR2 YFSETQ. Trimming shortened V by 4 bases and J by 4 bases, and 20 bases separated the two germline ends. The CDR3 covers 16 residues. The CDR3 nucleotides are TGCGCCAGCAGCCCTCCCGTCGGGGGGCAGATCTATGGCTACACCTTC. Amino acid sequence: CASSPPVGGQIYGYTF. The whole variable domain, remainder taken from reference TRBV5-1 and TRBJ1-2, is KAGVTQTPRYLIKTRGQQVTLSCSPISGHRSVSWYQQTPGQGLQFLFEYFSETQRNKGNFPGRFSGRQFSNSRSEMNVSTLELGDSALYLCASSPPVGGQIYGYTFGSGTRLTVV.

This clonotype came up a few times. The chain carries TRBV20-1 and TRBJ2-1; D is possibly TRBD2 (7 bases). V gave up 5 bases and J gave up 6 bases, with 11 bases separating them. Germline values: CDR1 DFQATT, CDR2 SNEGSKA (reference sequence). CDR3 size: 12 residues. The CDR3 coding sequence is TGCAGTGCTCACCGGGGGGCCAATGAGCAGTTCTTC. It specifies CSAHRGANEQFF.

This chain connects TRBV24-1 to TRBJ2-3; TRBD2 agrees at 8 bases. V lost 5 bases and J lost 1; bases outside the gene matches: 10. Germline CDR1 reads KGHDR; CDR2 reads SFDVKD. This CDR3 contains 17 residues. The CDR3: CATSGPPYSGGTDTQYF. CDR3 DNA: TGTGCCACCAGTGGACCACCTTATAGCGGGGGCACAGATACGCAGTATTTT.

V and J are TRBV5-6 and TRBJ1-1; D may be TRBD1 (5 bases). Trimming left V 4 bases short and J 5 bases short, with 15 bases between. Germline V gene lookup returns CDR1 SGHDT and CDR2 YYEEEE. The CDR3 is 14 residues long. The CDR3 DNA sequence: TGTGCCAGCAGCGGGAGGGAGGGGAGGACTGAAGCTTTCTTT. Protein sequence: CASSGREGRTEAFF.

This chain uses TRBV10-3 with TRBJ2-1; maybe TRBD1 (7 bases). V lost 0 bases and J 5 bases, leaving 20 bases between the germline ends. Per the germline V gene, CDR1 is ENHRY and CDR2 is SYGVKD. The CDR3 has 18 residues. CDR3 amino acids: CAISESPSGAGGNNEQFF. The CDR3 nucleotides read TGTGCCATCAGTGAGTCCCCCTCGGGCGCAGGGGGGAACAATGAGCAGTTCTTC.

The rearrangement links TRBV20-1 to TRBJ1-1; possible D gene TRBD1, 6 bases. This CDR3 region has 14 residues. Germline-derived CDR1 and CDR2 are DFQATT and SNEGSKA (reference sequence). Trimming removed 6 bases at V and 4 bases at J, with 18 bases between. CDR3 protein: CSASGSRGGTEAFF. The CDR3 nucleotides are TGCAGTGCCTCCGGGTCCAGGGGTGGCACTGAAGCTTTCTTT.

The V call is TRBV7-2, the J call TRBJ2-7, with TRBD2 matching over 7 bases. V shed 1 base and J 7 bases; nucleotides not matched to a gene: 13. CDR3 length equals 16 residues. Germline V gene sequence: CDR1 SGHTA, CDR2 FQGNSA. CDR3 sequence: CASSLGGGTTYNEQYF. The CDR3 region has the DNA TGTGCCAGCAGCTTAGGGGGAGGGACTACATACAATGAGCAGTACTTC.

The chain uses TRBV20-1 and TRBJ2-3, with 9 bases lining up with TRBD1. The CDR3 consists of 14 residues. V trimming: 6 bases; J trimming: 0 bases; junction bases outside the gene matches: 4. CDR1 and CDR2 (germline): DFQATT, SNEGSKA (reference sequence). CDR3 sequence (DNA): TGCAGTGCCCGGGACAGGGTGAGCACAGATACGCAGTATTTT. Its translation is CSARDRVSTDTQYF.

V gene TRBV28 combines with J gene TRBJ2-1; D might be TRBD1 or TRBD2, each matching 5 bases. Looked up from germline, CDR1 is MDHEN and CDR2 is SYDVKM. V gave up 6 bases and J gave up 9 bases, with 18 bases separating them. The CDR3 spans 14 residues. The CDR3 protein is CASRREAKRGEQFF. CDR3 bases: TGTGCCAGCAGACGCGAGGCGAAGAGGGGTGAGCAGTTCTTC.

This clonotype was recorded at least ten times. The rearrangement joins TRBV20-1 to TRBJ1-1; no clear D gene. The CDR3 runs to 10 residues. The germline gives CDR1 DFQATT, CDR2 SNEGSKA (reference sequence). The V gene lost 6 bases and the J gene lost 1 base, with 3 bases spanning the gap. The CDR3 DNA sequence: TGCAGTGCCTCGAACACTGAAGCTTTCTTT. Its translation is CSASNTEAFF.

V usage is TRBV12-3 or TRBV12-4 and J usage is TRBJ2-3; D is unresolved. CDR3 length equals 12 residues. The V and J ends lost 5 bases and 6 bases respectively, with 9 bases between them. DNA of the CDR3: TGTGCCAGCAGTATCACAGTGGATACGCAGTATTTT. Residues: CASSITVDTQYF.

The V call is TRBV21-1, the J call TRBJ2-5; the table's D call, TRBD2, was not checked against the DNA. The tail of the sequence fits TRBJ2-7 better, so the J call may be wrong. TRBV21-1 is flagged as a pseudogene. This CDR3 is built from 16 residues. CDR3 nucleotides: TGTGCCAGCAGCAAAGAGCCTAGCAGGATTCCCCCCGAGCAGTACTTC. This gives the protein CASSKEPSRIPPEQYF.

The rearrangement links TRBV3-1 to TRBJ2-3; 8 positions match TRBD2. Per germline, CDR1 LGHDT and CDR2 YNNKEL (reference sequence). The CDR3 runs to 13 residues. The ends lost 3 bases at V and 5 bases at J; junction bases unmatched: 1. The CDR3 DNA is TGTGCCAGCAGCCAGGCGGGGGGAGATACGCAGTATTTT. Translating gives CASSQAGGDTQYF.

The chain links TRBV5-1 to TRBJ2-7; possibly TRBD1 for D (7 bases). CDR1 is SGHRS and CDR2 is YFSETQ in the germline V gene. The CDR3 spans 14 residues. V was shortened by 0 bases and J by 5 bases, with 12 bases between the two germline ends. DNA for the CDR3: TGCGCCAGCAGCTTGGGCGGGACAGAGAACGAGCAGTACTTC. Its protein product is CASSLGGTENEQYF.

The rearrangement uses TRBV20-1 and TRBJ1-5; D unresolved. Per the germline V gene, CDR1 is DFQATT and CDR2 is SNEGSKA (reference sequence). The CDR3 covers 15 residues. Trimming took off 1 base at V and 0 bases at J, with 10 bases between the two ends. CDR3 loop: CSARVGQYSNQPQHF. In DNA, the CDR3 is TGCAGTGCTAGAGTTGGGCAGTATAGCAATCAGCCCCAGCATTTT.

This clonotype was seen a handful of times. V and J are TRBV4-1 and TRBJ2-2; D gene unclear. The CDR3 runs to 13 residues. Trimming removed 2 bases from V and 4 bases from J, with 5 bases in between. From germline, CDR1 is MGHRA and CDR2 YSYEKL. DNA for the CDR3: TGCGCCAGCAGCCAAAAAGGCACCGGGGAGCTGTTTTTT. Its protein product is CASSQKGTGELFF.

The genes are TRBV11-2 and TRBJ2-1; 10 bases are shared with TRBD1. This CDR3 spans 14 amino acids. The germline CDR1 and CDR2 sequences are SGHAT and FQNNGV. Trimming cost V 5 bases and J 8 bases; bases outside gene matches: 6. This CDR3 reads CASSRDRGGYEQFF. In nucleotides, the CDR3 is TGTGCCAGCAGCCGGGACAGGGGAGGCTATGAGCAGTTCTTC.

This chain connects TRBV4-2 to TRBJ1-4, with a weak D call TRBD1 (5 bases). The CDR3 runs 16 residues. V was shortened by 0 bases and J by 0 bases, with 8 bases between the two germline ends. Germline CDR1 LGHNA, CDR2 YNFKEQ. CDR3: CASSQDDRATNEKLFF. The CDR3, as DNA: TGTGCCAGCAGCCAAGACGACAGAGCAACTAATGAAAAACTGTTTTTT.

This clonotype has at least ten counts. The gene calls are TRBV12-3 or TRBV12-4 and TRBJ1-4; 8 bases map to TRBD1. The ends lost 3 bases at V and 8 bases at J; junction bases unmatched: 8. CDR3 size: 15 residues. The CDR3: CASSFGQGLREKLFF. In nucleotides, the CDR3 is TGTGCCAGCAGTTTCGGACAGGGACTTCGGGAAAAACTGTTTTTT.

In its sample, this clonotype was seen a few times. V gene TRBV6-1 combines with J gene TRBJ1-2; weak D call: TRBD1 (5 bases). CDR1 and CDR2 from the germline V gene are MNHNS and SASEGT. This CDR3 spans 15 amino acids. The ends were cut back, 5 bases at V and 4 bases at J, with 17 bases in the middle. DNA for the CDR3: TGTGCCAGCAGTCCACTTCAGACAGCATCCTATGGCTACACCTTC. Its translation is CASSPLQTASYGYTF.